This record concerns one TCR beta chain sequence. This specimen comes from a study of blood T cell repertoires in COVID-19. The wider study: Nucleic acid was either cDNA or gDNA, and it came from T cells, B-cell-depleted T cells, or PBMCs.

V was pared by 3 bases and J by 2 bases, with 16 bases between. This CDR3 spans 16 amino acids. From germline, CDR1 is PRHDT and CDR2 FYEKMQ (reference sequence). In the source study's methods: Nucleated cell number was recorded as an estimate derived from reference gene primer amplification. The assay was immunoSEQ multiplex PCR, and TCRdb's table has in-frame clones only and misses some. The V and J calls and clone size come from that table; D and trimming were worked out from the DNA. The sample carries roughly 290,000 clones, around 90% recorded once. Individuals aged 18 to 89 years were recruited from about two dozen US areas. Researchers sorted participants into cohorts using their self-reported clinical history.

Sequenced sample: PBMCs or T cells enriched from blood (not recorded which). This TCR derives from a woman aged 18-29 years with acute COVID-19. This rearrangement joins TRBV13 to TRBJ2-5, with D tentatively TRBD1 (6 bases). CDR3 loop: CASSFANPDSQETQYF. The CDR3 DNA reads TGTGCCAGCAGCTTCGCCAACCCGGACAGTCAAGAGACCCAGTACTTC.